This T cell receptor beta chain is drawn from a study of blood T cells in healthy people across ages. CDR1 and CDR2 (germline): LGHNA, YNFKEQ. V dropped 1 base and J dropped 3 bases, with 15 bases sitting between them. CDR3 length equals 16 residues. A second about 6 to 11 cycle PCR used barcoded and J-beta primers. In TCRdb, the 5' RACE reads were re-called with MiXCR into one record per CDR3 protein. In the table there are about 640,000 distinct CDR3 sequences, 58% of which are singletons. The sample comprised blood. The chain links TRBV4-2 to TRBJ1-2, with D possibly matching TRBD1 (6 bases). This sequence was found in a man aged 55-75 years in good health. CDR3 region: CASSQGGGGGDYGYTF. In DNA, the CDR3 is TGTGCCAGCAGCCAAGGTGGGGGAGGGGGAGACTATGGCTACACCTTC.